A single sample gave rise to the 24 T cell receptor beta chains below, sequenced in a study of CD8 T cells in ankylosing spondylitis. In TCRdb, the 5' RACE reads were re-called with MiXCR into one record per CDR3 protein. The table includes under 250,000 distinct CDR3 sequences, around 32% detected once. The sample was blood, either unsorted or a sorted T cell fraction (not recorded which). Receptors originate from a male donor with ankylosing spondylitis or in good health (not recorded which).

J is TRBJ1-2 and V is TRBV6-2 or TRBV6-3; D might be TRBD1 (6 bases). The germline CDR1 and CDR2 sequences are MNHEY and SVGEGT. The CDR3 length is 14 residues. Trimming shortened V by 6 bases and J by 4 bases, and 15 bases separated the two germline ends. The CDR3 sequence is CASSDRFQAYGYTF. In DNA, the CDR3 is TGTGCCAGCAGCGACAGGTTTCAAGCCTATGGCTACACCTTC.

The chain combines TRBV5-1 with TRBJ2-5; D unresolved. CDR3 size: 15 residues. Germline V gives CDR1 SGHRS, CDR2 YFSETQ. Trimming stripped 0 bases from V and 3 bases from J, with 12 bases between. The CDR3 is CASSLAGFTKETQYF. The CDR3 DNA reads TGCGCCAGCAGCTTGGCGGGCTTCACAAAAGAGACCCAGTACTTC.

The chain couples TRBV27 to TRBJ1-1, with 10 bases identical to TRBD1. The CDR3 has 15 amino acids. Trimming took 6 bases from V and 7 from J; bases not matched to a gene: 11. Germline V gene data show CDR1 as MNHEY and CDR2 as SMNVEV (reference sequence). The CDR3 region is CASRLDRGPLGEAFF. The CDR3 coding sequence is TGTGCCAGCAGGCTCGACAGGGGGCCGCTAGGTGAAGCTTTCTTT.

The V gene is TRBV30, the J gene TRBJ2-3, with D perhaps matching TRBD1 (6 bases). The CDR3 covers 14 residues. The V gene lost 2 bases and the J gene lost 1 base, with 10 bases spanning the gap. Per germline, CDR1 GTSNPN and CDR2 SVGIG (reference sequence). Here the CDR3 reads CAWSTGSGTDTQYF. For the CDR3, the DNA is TGTGCCTGGAGTACAGGGTCCGGCACAGATACGCAGTATTTT.

This clonotype appeared a few times. This chain links TRBV7-9 with TRBJ2-3; possibly TRBD2 for D (5 bases). Per the germline V gene, CDR1 is SEHNR and CDR2 is FQNEAQ (reference sequence). With 4 bases removed from V and 0 bases from J, the gap between germline ends came to 8 bases. The CDR3 is made up of 14 amino acids. CDR3 DNA sequence: TGTGCCAGCAGCTACGGACTGAGCACAGATACGCAGTATTTT. Protein sequence: CASSYGLSTDTQYF.

This clonotype was counted a few times. The V and J genes are TRBV6-1 and TRBJ2-7; 11 bases line up with TRBD1. The CDR3 is 14 amino acids. V shed 6 bases and J 3 bases; nucleotides not matched to a gene: 4. The V gene's germline CDR1 is MNHNS and CDR2 SASEGT. CDR3 coding DNA: TGTGCCAGCAGCCGGACAGGGGGCTTCTACGAGCAGTACTTC. This codes for CASSRTGGFYEQYF.

In its sample, this clonotype was seen a few times. The gene calls are TRBV12-3 or TRBV12-4 and TRBJ1-2; 7 nucleotides align to TRBD1. V lost 0 bases and J lost 0; bases outside the gene matches: 4. There are 16 residues in the CDR3. The CDR3 coding sequence is TGTGCCAGCAGTTTAGCGGGACAGCCTACTAACTATGGCTACACCTTC. Amino acids: CASSLAGQPTNYGYTF.

This clonotype came up a few times. V is TRBV20-1 and J is TRBJ2-1; 8 positions agree with TRBD2. Germline CDR1 and CDR2: DFQATT and SNEGSKA (reference sequence). Losses at the gene ends were 5 bases for V and 0 bases for J; bases not matched to a gene: 9. The CDR3 is made up of 16 amino acids. This chain's CDR3 is CSAFEPGLGSYNEQFF. In nucleotides, the CDR3 is TGCAGTGCTTTCGAACCGGGACTAGGCTCCTACAATGAGCAGTTCTTC.

This clonotype was counted only a few times. The chain recombines TRBV7-9 with TRBJ1-1; D call uncertain. V gave up 4 bases and J gave up 3 bases, with 12 bases separating them. CDR1 is SEHNR and CDR2 is FQNEAQ in the germline V gene (reference sequence). CDR3 length: 14 amino acids. CDR3 bases: TGTGCCAGCAGCTCCGGGGATGTCGACACTGAAGCTTTCTTT. This sequence encodes CASSSGDVDTEAFF.

This clonotype came up a few times. The genes are TRBV10-3 and TRBJ2-1; the D gene is possibly TRBD1 (6 bases). The CDR3 extends over 15 amino acids. The germline V gene encodes CDR1 ENHRY and CDR2 SYGVKD. Trimming took off 0 bases at V and 6 bases at J, with 12 bases between the two ends. In nucleotides, the CDR3 is TGTGCCATCAGTGAGTCAGGGGGTATCGGCAATGAGCAGTTCTTC. Translated: CAISESGGIGNEQFF.

This chain links TRBV7-9 with TRBJ2-3; 8 nucleotides align to TRBD1. V shed 5 bases, J shed 6 bases, and the junction held 16 bases outside the gene matches. This CDR3 is built from 17 residues. Germline V gives CDR1 SEHNR, CDR2 FQNEAQ (reference sequence). The CDR3 nucleotides read TGTGCCAGCAGCACCCACGCCGGGACAGGTCGGCTGGATACGCAGTATTTT. As protein: CASSTHAGTGRLDTQYF.

This clonotype has a handful of counts. CDR3 bases: TGCAGTGCTAGGTCGGGACAGGGAGTGGACGAGCAGTACTTC. Translated, it gives CSARSGQGVDEQYF. The chain uses TRBV20-1 and TRBJ2-7; 9 bases match TRBD1. Looked up from germline, CDR1 is DFQATT and CDR2 is SNEGSKA (reference sequence). The CDR3 spans 14 residues. V was pared by 3 bases and J by 5 bases, with 8 bases of the junction left unmatched.

CDR3 loop: CASSPLRNQETQYF. The CDR3 DNA follows: TGTGCCAGCAGCCCTTTAAGGAACCAAGAGACCCAGTACTTC. The J gene is TRBJ2-5, the V gene TRBV7-8; D is ambiguous. Germline values: CDR1 SGHVS, CDR2 FQNEAQ. V lost 5 bases and J 0 bases, leaving 10 bases between the germline ends. This CDR3 is built from 14 residues.

This rearrangement joins TRBV4-2 to TRBJ1-5; 7 nucleotides match TRBD1. CDR3 length: 16 amino acids. Germline V lookup: CDR1 LGHNA, CDR2 YNFKEQ. Germline trimming cut 0 bases from V and 6 bases from J; bases unmatched to any gene: 8. CDR3 nucleotide sequence: TGTGCCAGCAGCCAAGATTTCCAGGGGGTTGTTCAGCCCCAGCATTTT. Translated: CASSQDFQGVVQPQHF.

The chain combines TRBV18 with TRBJ1-1; the D is unclear. Trimming shortened V by 6 bases and J by 0 bases, and 8 bases separated the two germline ends. This CDR3 comprises 13 residues. Germline V gene sequence: CDR1 KGHSH, CDR2 LQKENI. CDR3 sequence: CASSGPLNTEAFF. The CDR3 coding sequence is TGTGCCAGCTCTGGACCGCTGAACACTGAAGCTTTCTTT. Drawing the rest from reference TRBV18 and TRBJ1-1, the complete variable domain is NAGVMQNPRHLVRRRGQEARLRCSPMKGHSHVYWYRQLPEEGLKFMVYLQKENIIDESGMPKERFSAEFPKEGPSILRIQQVVRGDSAAYFCASSGPLNTEAFFGQGTRLTVV.

This chain uses TRBV4-2 with TRBJ2-3; 8 bases line up with TRBD2. Germline CDR1 is LGHNA and CDR2 is YNFKEQ. The CDR3 covers 15 residues. Unmatched junction bases numbered 1, after V lost 2 bases and J lost 0 bases. The DNA of the CDR3 is TGTGCCAGCAGCCAACGCGGGGGGAGCACAGATACGCAGTATTTT. Its protein product is CASSQRGGSTDTQYF.

The chain carries TRBV5-6 and TRBJ2-6, with D tentatively TRBD1 or TRBD2 (5 bases each). This CDR3 has 17 residues. Trimming pared 3 bases from V and 2 bases from J, leaving 15 bases between. Germline V lookup: CDR1 SGHDT, CDR2 YYEEEE. The DNA for the CDR3 is TGTGCCAGCAGCTCCATTAGGTGGGGGACTGGGGCCAACGTCCTGACTTTC. This gives the protein CASSSIRWGTGANVLTF. Complete variable domain (other parts from reference TRBV5-6 and TRBJ2-6): DAGVTQSPTHLIKTRGQQVTLRCSPKSGHDTVSWYQQALGQGPQFIFQYYEEEERQRGNFPDRFSGHQFPNYSSELNVNALLLGDSALYLCASSSIRWGTGANVLTFGAGSRLTVL.

The CDR3 DNA sequence: TGCAGTGCTAGAGGGACCTCTAGCGGCACCCAGTACTTC. This gives the protein CSARGTSSGTQYF. V is TRBV20-1 and J is TRBJ2-4, with 7 bases lining up with TRBD2. The ends lost 1 base at V and 13 bases at J; junction bases unmatched: 10. CDR1 and CDR2 from the germline V gene are DFQATT and SNEGSKA (reference sequence). CDR3 length equals 13 residues.

This chain uses TRBV12-3 or TRBV12-4 with TRBJ2-3, with 11 bases that match TRBD2. Trimming removed 6 bases from V and 0 bases from J; junction bases left unmatched: 5. CDR3 length equals 16 residues. CDR3 sequence reads: CASRPLAGASTDTQYF. CDR3 coding DNA: TGTGCCAGCAGGCCACTAGCGGGGGCTAGCACAGATACGCAGTATTTT.

The chain uses TRBV7-9 and TRBJ1-2; perhaps TRBD1 as D (6 bases). Trimming shortened V by 5 bases and J by 4 bases, and 17 bases separated the two germline ends. CDR1 and CDR2 from the germline V gene are SEHNR and FQNEAQ (reference sequence). The CDR3 sequence is 15 residues long. The CDR3 here is CASSVGGASLYGYTF. The CDR3 bases are TGTGCCAGCAGCGTGGGGGGGGCGTCCCTCTATGGCTACACCTTC.

This clonotype showed up just a few times. V and J are TRBV20-1 and TRBJ2-2; D is uncertain. Per the germline V gene, CDR1 is DFQATT and CDR2 is SNEGSKA (reference sequence). The CDR3 runs to 11 residues. V dropped 3 bases and J dropped 7 bases, with 6 bases sitting between them. The CDR3, as DNA: TGCAGTGCTAGGGGTAACGGGGAGCTGTTTTTT. As protein: CSARGNGELFF.

There are a few counts of this clonotype. The chain joins TRBV20-1 to TRBJ2-1; D assignment may be TRBD1 or TRBD2 (6 bases each). The length of the CDR3 is 15 residues. Deletions cut 0 bases from V and 7 bases from J, with 16 bases between. Germline V gives CDR1 DFQATT, CDR2 SNEGSKA (reference sequence). Written as DNA, the CDR3 is TGCAGTGCTAGAGATGCGGGCAGGGGAGGTAATGAGCAGTTCTTC. Its translation is CSARDAGRGGNEQFF.

This clonotype has more than one count but fewer than ten. This chain connects TRBV20-1 to TRBJ2-7; 9 bases align to TRBD1. Per germline, CDR1 DFQATT and CDR2 SNEGSKA (reference sequence). This CDR3 comprises 14 residues. With V trimmed by 3 bases and J by 1 base, 4 bases remained unmatched. The CDR3 sequence: CSASDGTGSYEQYF. CDR3 in DNA: TGCAGTGCTAGCGACGGGACAGGGTCCTACGAGCAGTACTTC.

This chain connects TRBV4-1 to TRBJ2-7; perhaps TRBD1 as D (6 bases). The V gene's germline CDR1 is MGHRA and CDR2 YSYEKL. With 0 bases removed from V and 2 bases from J, the gap between germline ends came to 17 bases. This CDR3 has 17 residues. The CDR3 DNA reads as TGCGCCAGCAGCCAAGACCCCAGGGGATTCCTTACCTACGAGCAGTACTTC. It yields the protein CASSQDPRGFLTYEQYF.